This TCR beta chain was recorded in a study of CD8 T cells in acute hepatitis C reinfection. Study-level points and caveats: No chronic follow-up sample yielded enough NS3-1073 specific cells. CDR3 sequences shared with other epitopes were rare.

There are 16 residues in the CDR3. Trimming removed 0 bases from V and 3 bases from J, with 13 bases in between. The germline gives CDR1 SGDLS, CDR2 YYNGEE. Points on this clone: What it recognizes is unknown.

Time point in this sample: naive CD8 control sorted from an acute-time-point sample. Profiled with immunoSEQ multiplex PCR; TCRdb holds only in-frame clones, not every one. The data show more than 35,000 clones, with around nine tenths seen just once and more than 0.4% held by the top ten. V gene TRBV9 combines with J gene TRBJ2-1; tentatively, D is TRBD2 (7 bases). The sequence was collected from a man aged 25 to 40 with chronic hepatitis C. Sequencing was carried out using naive CD8+ T cells from PBMCs. The CDR3 is CASSVEGGGYYNEQFF. CDR3 DNA: TGTGCCAGCAGCGTAGAGGGAGGGGGGTACTACAATGAGCAGTTCTTC.